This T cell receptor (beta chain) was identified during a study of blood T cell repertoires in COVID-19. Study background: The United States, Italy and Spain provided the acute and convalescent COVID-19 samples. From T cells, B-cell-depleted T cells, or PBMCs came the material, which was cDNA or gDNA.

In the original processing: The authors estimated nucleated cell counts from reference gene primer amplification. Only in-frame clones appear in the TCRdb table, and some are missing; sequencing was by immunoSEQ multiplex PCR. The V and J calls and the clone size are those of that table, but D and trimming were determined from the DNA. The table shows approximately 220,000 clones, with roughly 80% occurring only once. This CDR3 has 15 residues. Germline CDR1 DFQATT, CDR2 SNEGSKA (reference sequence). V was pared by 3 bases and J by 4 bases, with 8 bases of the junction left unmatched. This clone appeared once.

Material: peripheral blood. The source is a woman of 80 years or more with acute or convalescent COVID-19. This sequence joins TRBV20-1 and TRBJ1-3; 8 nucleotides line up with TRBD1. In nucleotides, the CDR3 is TGCAGTGCTAGTAAAACCGCAGGGGGCGGAAACACCATATATTTT. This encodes CSASKTAGGGNTIYF.